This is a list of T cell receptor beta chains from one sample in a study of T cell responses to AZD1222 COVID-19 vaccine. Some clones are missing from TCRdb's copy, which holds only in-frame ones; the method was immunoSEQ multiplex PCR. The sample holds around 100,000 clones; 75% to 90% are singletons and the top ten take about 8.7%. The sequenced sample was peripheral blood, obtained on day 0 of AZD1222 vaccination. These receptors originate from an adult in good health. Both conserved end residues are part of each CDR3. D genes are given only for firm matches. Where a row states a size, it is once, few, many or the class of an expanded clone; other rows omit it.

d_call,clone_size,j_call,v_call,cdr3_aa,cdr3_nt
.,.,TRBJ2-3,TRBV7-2,CASSLGPTDTQYF,TGTGCCAGCAGCTTAGGACCTACGGATACGCAGTATTTT
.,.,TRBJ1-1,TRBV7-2,CASSSEGNLNTEAFF,TGTGCCAGCAGCTCAGAGGGGAACCTGAACACTGAAGCTTTCTTT
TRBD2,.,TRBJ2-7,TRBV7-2,CASSRGLAGSYEQYF,TGTGCCAGCAGCCGCGGACTAGCGGGGTCCTACGAGCAGTACTTC
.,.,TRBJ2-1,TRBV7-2,CASSFGADRVNNEQFF,TGTGCCAGCAGCTTCGGGGCTGACCGGGTGAACAATGAGCAGTTCTTC
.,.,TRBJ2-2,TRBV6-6,CASCVQGGDTGELFF,TGTGCCAGCTGCGTCCAGGGGGGCGACACCGGGGAGCTGTTTTTT
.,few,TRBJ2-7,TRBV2,CASNPPGRYEQYF,TGTGCCAGCAACCCCCCCGGGCGATACGAGCAGTACTTC
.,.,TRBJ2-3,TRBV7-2,CASTFSPPDTQYF,TGTGCCAGCACCTTTTCCCCACCAGATACGCAGTATTTT
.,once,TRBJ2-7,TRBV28,CASSLEGVGAYEQYF,TGTGCCAGCAGTTTAGAAGGAGTCGGGGCCTACGAGCAGTACTTC
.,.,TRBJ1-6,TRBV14,CASSQSRPSPLHF,TGTGCCAGCAGCCAAAGCCGACCCTCACCCCTCCACTTT
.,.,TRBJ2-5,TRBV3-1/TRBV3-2,CASSQETLPWETQYF,TGTGCCAGCAGCCAAGAGACACTGCCCTGGGAGACCCAGTACTTC
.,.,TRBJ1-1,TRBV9,CASSVSRNTEAFF,TGTGCCAGCAGCGTTTCTCGGAACACTGAAGCTTTCTTT
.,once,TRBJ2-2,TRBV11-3,CASSLVQGRELFF,TGTGCCAGCAGCTTAGTCCAGGGGAGGGAGCTGTTTTTT
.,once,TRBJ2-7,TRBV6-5,CASSERGAYEQYF,TGTGCCAGCAGCGAGAGGGGCGCCTACGAGCAGTACTTC
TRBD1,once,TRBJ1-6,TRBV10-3,CAISGQGNSPLHF,TGTGCCATTTCGGGACAGGGAAATTCACCCCTCCACTTT
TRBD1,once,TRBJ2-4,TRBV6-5,CASRHRGLNIQYF,TGTGCCAGCAGACACAGGGGGCTGAACATTCAGTACTTC
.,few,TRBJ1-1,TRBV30,CAWSGKNLNTEAFF,TGTGCCTGGAGTGGTAAGAACCTGAACACTGAAGCTTTCTTT
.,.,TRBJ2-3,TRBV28,CASSPTGIDTDTQYF,TGTGCCAGCAGCCCGACAGGTATAGACACAGATACGCAGTATTTT
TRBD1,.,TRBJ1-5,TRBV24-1,CATSSRQGFQPQHF,TGTGCCACCAGTTCCCGACAGGGGTTTCAGCCCCAGCATTTT
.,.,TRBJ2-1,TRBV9,CASSGGKQGENNEQFF,TGTGCCAGCAGCGGGGGTAAGCAGGGCGAGAACAATGAGCAGTTCTTC
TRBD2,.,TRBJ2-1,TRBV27,CASSLREGVHEQFF,TGTGCCAGCAGTTTGCGGGAGGGGGTTCATGAGCAGTTCTTC
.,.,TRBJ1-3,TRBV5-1,CASSLAGPGLGNTIYF,TGCGCCAGCAGCTTGGCGGGCCCCGGCCTGGGAAACACCATATATTTT
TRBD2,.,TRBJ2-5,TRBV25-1,CASRRGAGGEETQYF,TGTGCCAGCCGCCGCGGCGCGGGGGGCGAAGAGACCCAGTACTTC
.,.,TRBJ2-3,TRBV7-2,CASSSSVATDTQYF,TGTGCCAGCAGCTCTAGCGTGGCGACAGATACGCAGTATTTT
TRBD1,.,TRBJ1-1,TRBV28,CASSLIRGQGNTEAFF,TGTGCCAGCAGTCTTATACGGGGACAGGGCAACACTGAAGCTTTCTTT
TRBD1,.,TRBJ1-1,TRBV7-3,CASSSTGSKNTEAFF,TGTGCCAGCAGCTCGACAGGGTCCAAGAACACTGAAGCTTTCTTT
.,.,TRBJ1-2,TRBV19,CASSIDPTGESDGYTF,TGTGCCAGTAGTATAGATCCAACGGGGGAATCGGATGGCTACACCTTC
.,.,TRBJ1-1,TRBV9,CASSVARGKAFF,TGTGCCAGCAGCGTAGCTAGGGGGAAAGCTTTCTTT
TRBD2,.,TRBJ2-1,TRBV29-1,CSVFEREGREQFF,TGCAGCGTTTTCGAGCGGGAGGGACGTGAGCAGTTCTTC
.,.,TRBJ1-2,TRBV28,CASGGTTANYGYTF,TGTGCCAGCGGAGGAACGACAGCTAACTATGGCTACACCTTC
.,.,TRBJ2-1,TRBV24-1,CATSDLGYIEQFF,TGTGCCACCAGTGATTTAGGGTACATAGAGCAGTTCTTC
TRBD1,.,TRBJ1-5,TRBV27,CASSDRATTNQPQHF,TGTGCCAGCAGCGACAGGGCCACCACCAATCAGCCCCAGCATTTT
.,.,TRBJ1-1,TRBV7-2,CASSQAYSTEAFF,TGTGCCAGCAGCCAGGCCTACTCCACTGAAGCTTTCTTT
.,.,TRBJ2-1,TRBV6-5,CASSLESVLNEQFF,TGTGCCAGCAGCCTCGAAAGTGTCCTCAATGAGCAGTTCTTC
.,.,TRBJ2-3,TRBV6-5,CASSYSTSTDTQYF,TGTGCCAGCAGTTACTCCACTAGCACAGATACGCAGTATTTT
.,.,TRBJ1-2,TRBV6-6,CASSYGLGTTNYGYTF,TGTGCCAGCAGTTACGGTTTGGGGACGACTAACTATGGCTACACCTTC
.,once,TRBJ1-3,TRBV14,CASSQVGDGRWGTIYF,TGTGCCAGCAGCCAAGTAGGAGACGGGAGATGGGGCACCATATATTTT
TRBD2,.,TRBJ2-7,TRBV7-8,CASSSGLALYEQYF,TGTGCCAGCAGCTCGGGACTAGCTCTTTACGAGCAGTACTTC
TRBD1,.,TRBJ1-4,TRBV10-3,CAISPGNRGLGVVKLFF,TGTGCCATCAGCCCTGGAAATAGGGGGCTCGGGGTTGTTAAACTGTTTTTT
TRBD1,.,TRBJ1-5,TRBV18,CASSPLEGFGTGNQPQHF,TGTGCCAGCTCACCGCTAGAAGGCTTCGGGACAGGGAATCAGCCCCAGCATTTT
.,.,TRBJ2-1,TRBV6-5,CASSTFGTQNNEQFF,TGTGCCAGCAGTACGTTCGGGACTCAGAACAATGAGCAGTTCTTC
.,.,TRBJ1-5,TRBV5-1,CASSLEGRYQPQHF,TGCGCCAGCAGCTTGGAGGGACGTTATCAGCCCCAGCATTTT